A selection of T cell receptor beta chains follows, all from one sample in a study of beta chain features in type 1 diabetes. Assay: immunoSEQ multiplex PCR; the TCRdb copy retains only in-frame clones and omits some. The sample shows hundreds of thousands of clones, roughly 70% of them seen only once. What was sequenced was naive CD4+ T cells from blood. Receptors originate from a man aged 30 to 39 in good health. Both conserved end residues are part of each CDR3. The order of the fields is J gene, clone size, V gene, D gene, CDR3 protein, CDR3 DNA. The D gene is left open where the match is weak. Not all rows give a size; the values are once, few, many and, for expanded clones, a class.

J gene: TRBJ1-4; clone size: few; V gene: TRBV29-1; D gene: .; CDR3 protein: CSVVGTADEKLFF; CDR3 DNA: TGCAGCGTTGTGGGGACCGCGGATGAAAAACTGTTTTTT
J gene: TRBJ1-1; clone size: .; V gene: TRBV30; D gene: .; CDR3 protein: CACKELNTEAFF; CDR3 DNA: TGTGCCTGCAAAGAGTTGAACACTGAAGCTTTCTTT
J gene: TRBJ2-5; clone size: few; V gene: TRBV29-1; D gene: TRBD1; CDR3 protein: CSVETGGVETQYF; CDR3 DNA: TGCAGCGTTGAAACAGGGGGCGTTGAGACCCAGTACTTC
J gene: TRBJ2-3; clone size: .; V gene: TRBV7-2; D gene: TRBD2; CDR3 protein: CASSLGLAGPADTQYF; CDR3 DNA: TGTGCCAGCAGCTTGGGACTAGCGGGCCCGGCGGATACGCAGTATTTT
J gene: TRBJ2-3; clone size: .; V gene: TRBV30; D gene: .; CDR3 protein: CAWSRETDTQYF; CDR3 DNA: TGTGCCTGGAGTAGAGAAACAGATACGCAGTATTTT
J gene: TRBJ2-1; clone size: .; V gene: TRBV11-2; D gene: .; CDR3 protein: CASSLDAGSYNEQFF; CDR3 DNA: TGTGCCAGCAGCTTAGACGCGGGCTCCTACAATGAGCAGTTCTTC
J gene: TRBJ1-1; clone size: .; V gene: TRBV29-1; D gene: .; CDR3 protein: CSVEEPANTEAFF; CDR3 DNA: TGCAGCGTTGAAGAGCCAGCTAACACTGAAGCTTTCTTT
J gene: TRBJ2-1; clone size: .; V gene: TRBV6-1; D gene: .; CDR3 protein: CAGHRSGNEQFF; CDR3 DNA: TGTGCCGGTCATAGGAGCGGGAATGAGCAGTTCTTC
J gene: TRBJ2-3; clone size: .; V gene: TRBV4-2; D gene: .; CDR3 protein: CASSQDRGSADTQYF; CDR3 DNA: TGTGCCAGCAGCCAAGATCGAGGTAGCGCAGATACGCAGTATTTT
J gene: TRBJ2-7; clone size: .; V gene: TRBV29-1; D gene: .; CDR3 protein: CSVSGRAYEQYF; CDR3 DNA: TGCAGCGTATCGGGTAGGGCCTACGAGCAGTACTTC
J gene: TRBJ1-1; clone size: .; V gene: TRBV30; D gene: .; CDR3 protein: CAWSRLFETEAFF; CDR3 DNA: TGTGCCTGGAGTCGCCTATTTGAGACTGAAGCTTTCTTT
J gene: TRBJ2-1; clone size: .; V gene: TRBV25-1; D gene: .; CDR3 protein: CASSGHSRNEQFF; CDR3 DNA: TGTGCCAGCAGTGGTCATAGTAGGAATGAGCAGTTCTTC
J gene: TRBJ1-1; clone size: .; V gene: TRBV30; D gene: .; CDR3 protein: CAWAQQLMNTEAFF; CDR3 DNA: TGTGCCTGGGCCCAACAGCTCATGAACACTGAAGCTTTCTTT
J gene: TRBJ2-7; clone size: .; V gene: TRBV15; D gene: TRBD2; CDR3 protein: CATSRVSGTTPYEQYF; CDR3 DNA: TGTGCCACCAGCAGAGTTAGCGGGACAACTCCCTACGAGCAGTACTTC
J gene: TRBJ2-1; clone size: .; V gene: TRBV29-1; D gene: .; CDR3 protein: CSAGTLVANEQFF; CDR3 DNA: TGCAGCGCTGGCACGTTAGTGGCCAATGAGCAGTTCTTC
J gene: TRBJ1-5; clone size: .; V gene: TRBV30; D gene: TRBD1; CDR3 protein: CAWSNRDRYSNQPQHF; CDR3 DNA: TGTGCCTGGAGTAACCGGGACAGATATAGCAATCAGCCCCAGCATTTT
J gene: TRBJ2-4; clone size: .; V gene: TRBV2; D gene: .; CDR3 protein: CASNGRAENIQYF; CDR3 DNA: TGTGCCAGCAATGGCAGGGCGGAAAACATTCAGTACTTC
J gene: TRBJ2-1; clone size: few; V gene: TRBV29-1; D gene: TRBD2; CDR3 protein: CSAVGPRERNEQFF; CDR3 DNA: TGCAGCGCCGTGGGGCCGCGGGAGAGGAATGAGCAGTTCTTC
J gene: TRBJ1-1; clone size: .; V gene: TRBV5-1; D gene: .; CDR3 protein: CASSFSGESEAFF; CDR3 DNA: TGCGCCAGCAGCTTCTCAGGGGAATCTGAAGCTTTCTTT
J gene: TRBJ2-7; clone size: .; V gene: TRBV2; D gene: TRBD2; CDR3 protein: CASSGTSSAHEQYF; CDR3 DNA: TGTGCCAGCAGTGGGACTAGTAGTGCCCACGAGCAGTACTTC
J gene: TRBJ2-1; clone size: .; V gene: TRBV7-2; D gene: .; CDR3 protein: CASSLDRASSYNEQFF; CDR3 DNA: TGTGCCAGCAGCTTAGATCGCGCCAGCTCCTACAATGAGCAGTTCTTC
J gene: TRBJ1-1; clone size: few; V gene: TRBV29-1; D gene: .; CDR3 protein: CSVTRVNTEAFF; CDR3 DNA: TGCAGCGTCACCAGGGTGAACACTGAAGCTTTCTTT
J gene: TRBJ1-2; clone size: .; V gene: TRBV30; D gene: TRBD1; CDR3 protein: CACDRGQDGYTF; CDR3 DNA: TGTGCCTGTGACAGGGGGCAAGATGGCTACACCTTC
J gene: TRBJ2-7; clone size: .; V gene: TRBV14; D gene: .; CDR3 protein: CASSQNSGEQYF; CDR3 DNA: TGTGCCAGCAGCCAGAACTCCGGCGAGCAGTACTTC
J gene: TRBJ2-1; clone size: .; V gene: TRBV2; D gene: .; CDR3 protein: CASSPVGGGRMDEQFF; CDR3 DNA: TGTGCCAGCAGCCCTGTTGGGGGCGGGAGAATGGATGAGCAGTTCTTC
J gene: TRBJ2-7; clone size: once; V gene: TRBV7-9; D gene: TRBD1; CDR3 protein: CASSSVTGFYEQYF; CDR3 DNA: TGTGCCAGCAGCTCCGTGACAGGGTTCTACGAGCAGTACTTC